The 30 T cell receptor beta chains given below trace back to one sample, sequenced in a study of T-cell reconstitution after alpha-beta-depleted transplantation in children. During its preparation, the TCRbeta library received unique molecular identifiers. TCRdb re-called the PCR reads through MiXCR, storing one row per CDR3 protein. The sample has 500,000 to 600,000 distinct CDR3 sequences, 27% seen once. Here the sequenced sample was PBMCs, taken before TCRalphabeta/CD19-depleted stem cell transplant. The source is a boy less than two years old with Wiskott-Aldrich syndrome, due to receive a stem cell transplant.

This clonotype occurred a few times. This sequence joins TRBV5-6 and TRBJ2-2; no definite D call. This CDR3 comprises 15 residues. V lost 3 bases, J lost 4 bases, and 13 bases lay in between. Germline V CDR1 and CDR2: SGHDT, YYEEEE. CDR3 sequence (DNA): TGTGCCAGCAGCTCCCGGGTCCTTTTCACCGGGGAGCTGTTTTTT. Amino acids: CASSSRVLFTGELFF.

The chain has TRBV6-2 or TRBV6-3 and TRBJ2-1, with 11 bases lining up with TRBD2. V was clipped by 0 bases and J by 8 bases; unmatched bases: 9. This CDR3 spans 17 amino acids. Germline values: CDR1 MNHEY, CDR2 SVGEGT. The CDR3 DNA sequence: TGTGCCAGCAGTTACTCCCGTCTAGCGGGAGGTGCGCATGAGCAGTTCTTC. Translation: CASSYSRLAGGAHEQFF.

The chain has TRBV5-1 and TRBJ1-1; perhaps TRBD1 as D (5 bases). V lost 0 bases and J 10 bases, leaving 22 bases between the germline ends. CDR1 is SGHRS, CDR2 YFSETQ, per germline. This CDR3 contains 16 residues. The chain's CDR3 is CASSLAGTAPGDGAFF. Here the CDR3 DNA reads TGCGCCAGCAGCTTGGCTGGGACTGCGCCGGGGGACGGAGCTTTCTTT.

CDR3 amino acids: CASRSFYGYTF. CDR3 sequence (DNA): TGTGCCAGCAGATCCTTCTATGGCTACACCTTC. The rearrangement uses TRBV28 and TRBJ1-2; D ambiguous. Trimming pared 6 bases from V and 4 bases from J, leaving 6 bases between. The germline CDR1 and CDR2 sequences are MDHEN and SYDVKM. The CDR3 is 11 residues long.

This sequence joins TRBV6-2 or TRBV6-3 and TRBJ2-7, with D possibly called TRBD1 or TRBD2 (5 bases each). The CDR3 runs to 14 residues. Trimming pared 5 bases from V and 4 bases from J, leaving 15 bases between. CDR1 and CDR2 from the germline V gene are MNHEY and SVGEGT. CDR3 in amino acids: CASSTTGTSYEQYF. CDR3 nucleotides: TGTGCCAGCAGTACAACCGGGACCTCGTACGAGCAGTACTTC.

V gene TRBV12-3 or TRBV12-4 combines with J gene TRBJ2-2; D not resolved. V lost 1 base and J lost 3, with 6 bases in between. The CDR3 is 14 amino acids. CDR3 protein: CASSLVGYTGELFF. The DNA of the CDR3 is TGTGCCAGCAGTTTAGTGGGGTACACCGGGGAGCTGTTTTTT.

The chain employs TRBV7-2 and TRBJ2-5; TRBD1 might be the D (6 bases). The CDR3 extends over 13 amino acids. The V end lost 5 bases, the J end lost 5 bases, and 12 bases lay between the germline ends. Germline CDR1 SGHTA, CDR2 FQGNSA. CDR3 amino acids: CASSPGESETQYF. The CDR3 nucleotides read TGTGCCAGCAGCCCAGGGGAGTCTGAGACCCAGTACTTC. The variable domain in full, completed from reference TRBV7-2 and TRBJ2-5, reads GAGVSQSPSNKVTEKGKDVELRCDPISGHTALYWYRQSLGQGLEFLIYFQGNSAPDKSGLPSDRFSAERTGGSVSTLTIQRTQQEDSAVYLCASSPGESETQYFGPGTRLLVL.

This clonotype has only a few counts. CDR3 nucleotide sequence: TGTGCCAGCAGCACTCTAGGTGTGGGGCAAGAGACCCAGTACTTC. This sequence encodes CASSTLGVGQETQYF. This rearrangement joins TRBV7-9 to TRBJ2-5; D not resolved. Germline V CDR1 and CDR2: SEHNR, FQNEAQ (reference sequence). The V end lost 5 bases, the J end lost 2 bases, and 15 bases lay between the germline ends. The CDR3 is 15 residues long.

The V call is TRBV11-2, the J call TRBJ1-1; D unclear. Germline V gives CDR1 SGHAT, CDR2 FQNNGV. CDR3 size: 13 residues. Trimming left V 1 base short and J 6 bases short, with 9 bases between. The CDR3 DNA reads TGTGCCAGCAGCTTAGGTCTCGGGTCTGAAGCTTTCTTT. Amino acids: CASSLGLGSEAFF.

This clonotype has more than one count but fewer than ten. The chain employs TRBV30 and TRBJ2-2; the D call may be TRBD1 or TRBD2 (5 bases each). This CDR3 has 13 residues. Trimming took off 0 bases at V and 6 bases at J, with 8 bases between the two ends. The V gene's germline CDR1 is GTSNPN and CDR2 SVGIG (reference sequence). CDR3 DNA sequence: TGTGCCTGGAGTGTGGGGGTTCCCGGGGAGCTGTTTTTT. Translated, it gives CAWSVGVPGELFF.

This chain links TRBV12-3 or TRBV12-4 with TRBJ2-4, with 10 positions matching TRBD1. This CDR3 is 14 amino acids long. The V and J ends lost 4 bases and 6 bases, in that order; junction bases with no gene match: 3. The CDR3 DNA reads as TGTGCCAGCAGTTCCTGGACAGGGGGAAACATTCAGTACTTC. Translated, it gives CASSSWTGGNIQYF.

This clonotype was seen only a few times. The V gene is TRBV6-1, the J gene TRBJ2-7; 9 nucleotides line up with TRBD2. V trimming: 6 bases; J trimming: 2 bases; junction bases outside the gene matches: 5. This CDR3 contains 14 residues. Germline CDR1 and CDR2: MNHNS and SASEGT. The CDR3 DNA is TGTGCCAGCAGGCAGACTAGCGGTACCTACGAGCAGTACTTC. Translating gives CASRQTSGTYEQYF.

The J gene is TRBJ1-4, the V gene TRBV28, with D possibly being TRBD1 (6 bases). With 6 bases removed from V and 2 bases from J, the gap between germline ends came to 13 bases. The CDR3 has 15 amino acids. The germline CDR1 and CDR2 sequences are MDHEN and SYDVKM. The CDR3 loop reads CASRRDRLTNEKLFF. CDR3 sequence (DNA): TGTGCCAGCAGGCGAGACAGGTTGACTAATGAAAAACTGTTTTTT.

This clonotype was picked up a small number of times. The genes are TRBV20-1 and TRBJ2-4; D is uncertain. In germline, CDR1 is DFQATT, CDR2 SNEGSKA (reference sequence). V shed 3 bases and J shed 9 bases, with 12 bases lying between them. This CDR3 region has 12 residues. This chain's CDR3 is CSARDLLGIQYF. The CDR3 DNA reads as TGCAGTGCTAGGGACCTACTGGGCATTCAGTACTTC.

This CDR3 is CASSFGAVPSSTDTQYF. The CDR3 DNA reads as TGCGCCAGCAGCTTTGGTGCGGTGCCTTCTAGCACAGATACGCAGTATTTT. This chain links TRBV5-1 with TRBJ2-3; D gene unclear. V gave up 2 bases and J gave up 0 bases, with 16 bases separating them. Looked up from germline, CDR1 is SGHRS and CDR2 is YFSETQ. The CDR3 has 17 residues.

Points on this clonotype: With a much larger clone just one base away, this may be a read error. V gene TRBV5-1 combines with J gene TRBJ2-1; D gene uncertain. Trimming removed 4 bases at V and 5 bases at J, with 7 bases between. Germline V gives CDR1 SGHRS, CDR2 YFSETQ. The CDR3 totals 12 residues. CDR3 in amino acids: CASSPENNEQFF. CDR3 DNA sequence: TGCGCCAGCAGCCCGGAGAACAATGAGCAGTTCTTC.

This clonotype was seen a handful of times. V and J are TRBV4-2 and TRBJ1-4, with unresolved D. The length of the CDR3 is 15 residues. Germline assignment: CDR1 LGHNA and CDR2 YNFKEQ. V lost 1 base and J lost 8, with 14 bases in between. The CDR3 DNA reads TGTGCCAGCAGCCAAGTGGGGAAGTCCGACGAAAAACTGTTTTTT. This translates into CASSQVGKSDEKLFF.

The genes are TRBV20-1 and TRBJ2-1; D is uncertain. The CDR3 totals 11 residues. The V end was cut by 3 bases, the J end by 4 bases, with 4 bases between. Looked up from germline, CDR1 is DFQATT and CDR2 is SNEGSKA (reference sequence). The CDR3 loop is CSASEYNEQFF. In nucleotides, the CDR3 is TGCAGTGCTAGTGAATACAATGAGCAGTTCTTC.

V is TRBV5-1 and J is TRBJ2-7, with D possibly being TRBD1 (5 bases). CDR3 length equals 14 residues. Between the trimmed V and J ends, which lost 0 bases and 3 bases, there was a span of 10 bases. Germline CDR1 and CDR2: SGHRS and YFSETQ. The CDR3 region is CASSLETDLYEQYF. The CDR3, as DNA: TGCGCCAGCAGCTTGGAGACAGACCTCTACGAGCAGTACTTC.

V is TRBV12-3 or TRBV12-4 and J is TRBJ2-1; 8 bases line up with TRBD2. The V and J ends lost 6 bases and 2 bases, in that order; junction bases with no gene match: 12. CDR3 length: 17 amino acids. This chain's CDR3 is CASSALLAVETYNEQFF. CDR3 DNA: TGTGCCAGCAGCGCCCTACTAGCGGTCGAAACCTACAATGAGCAGTTCTTC.

The chain is built from TRBV4-2 and TRBJ2-2; D could derive from TRBD1 or TRBD2 (5 bases each). Germline values: CDR1 LGHNA, CDR2 YNFKEQ. The CDR3 is 15 amino acids. V was shortened by 2 bases and J by 2 bases, with 9 bases between the two germline ends. The CDR3 is CASSQRDANTGELFF. The CDR3 nucleotides are TGTGCCAGCAGCCAACGGGACGCTAACACCGGGGAGCTGTTTTTT.

J is TRBJ1-3 and V is TRBV5-1; D unclear. CDR3 size: 16 residues. Deletions cut 0 bases from V and 0 bases from J, with 10 bases between. The germline CDR1 and CDR2 sequences are SGHRS and YFSETQ. In DNA form, the CDR3 reads TGCGCCAGCAGCTTGGCTCTACGAGGCTCTGGAAACACCATATATTTT. Translated, it gives CASSLALRGSGNTIYF. Filled out from reference TRBV5-1 and TRBJ1-3, the complete variable domain reads KAGVTQTPRYLIKTRGQQVTLSCSPISGHRSVSWYQQTPGQGLQFLFEYFSETQRNKGNFPGRFSGRQFSNSRSEMNVSTLELGDSALYLCASSLALRGSGNTIYFGEGSWLTVV.

This clonotype was counted only a few times. V is TRBV20-1 and J is TRBJ2-5; 10 nucleotides align to TRBD2. This CDR3 comprises 15 residues. Germline CDR1 is DFQATT and CDR2 is SNEGSKA (reference sequence). V trimming: 6 bases; J trimming: 2 bases; junction bases outside the gene matches: 9. For the CDR3, the DNA is TGCAGTGCGGAGAGGACTAGCGGACCACAAGAGACCCAGTACTTC. As protein: CSAERTSGPQETQYF.

The sample holds a few counts of this clonotype. The chain carries TRBV7-2 and TRBJ1-2; no clear D. CDR3 length: 14 residues. Germline CDR1 and CDR2: SGHTA and FQGNSA. Trimming removed 3 bases at V and 0 bases at J, with 8 bases between. The CDR3 here is CASSFSLSNYGYTF. For the CDR3, the DNA is TGTGCCAGCAGCTTCTCCCTTTCTAACTATGGCTACACCTTC.

The V gene is TRBV20-1, the J gene TRBJ2-7; no definite D call. The CDR3 totals 12 residues. V lost 6 bases and J 1 base, leaving 10 bases between the germline ends. Germline V gene data show CDR1 as DFQATT and CDR2 as SNEGSKA (reference sequence). CDR3 bases: TGCAGTGCGATCAAGTTATCCTACGAGCAGTACTTC. The encoded protein is CSAIKLSYEQYF.

This clonotype was found a few times. This chain links TRBV20-1 with TRBJ2-6; the match to TRBD1 covers 9 bases. Germline CDR1 reads DFQATT; CDR2 reads SNEGSKA (reference sequence). V gave up 6 bases and J gave up 1 base; unmatched junction bases: 13. This CDR3 has 18 residues. The CDR3 is CSASTPGQGISGANVLTF. The CDR3, as DNA: TGCAGTGCCAGTACACCGGGACAGGGAATTTCTGGGGCCAACGTCCTGACTTTC.

The rearrangement links TRBV27 to TRBJ2-2, with D maybe TRBD1 (8 bases). Trimming pared 6 bases from V and 4 bases from J, leaving 15 bases between. Germline V gives CDR1 MNHEY, CDR2 SMNVEV (reference sequence). CDR3 size: 15 residues. As DNA, the CDR3 is TGTGCCAGCAGCAACAGGGGGGGCTTCACCGGGGAGCTGTTTTTT. As protein: CASSNRGGFTGELFF.

V gene TRBV5-1 combines with J gene TRBJ2-1; a possible D gene is TRBD2 (6 bases). This CDR3 region has 18 residues. Germline values: CDR1 SGHRS, CDR2 YFSETQ. V lost 1 base, J lost 8 bases, and 25 bases lay in between. The CDR3 loop is CASSLFRDSGGQNDEQFF. DNA for the CDR3: TGCGCCAGCAGCTTGTTTCGGGACTCCGGGGGTCAAAACGATGAGCAGTTCTTC.

This clonotype was seen a few times. V and J are TRBV12-3 or TRBV12-4 and TRBJ2-2; a possible D gene is TRBD2 (6 bases). The CDR3 runs to 15 residues. V dropped 0 bases and J dropped 4 bases, with 9 bases sitting between them. The CDR3 sequence is CASSLAQGGTGELFF. CDR3 in DNA: TGTGCCAGCAGTTTAGCGCAGGGAGGCACCGGGGAGCTGTTTTTT.

V and J are TRBV5-8 and TRBJ2-1; 9 bases fit TRBD2. The CDR3 spans 16 residues. After removal of 3 bases from V and 0 bases from J, the junction contained 4 bases not matched to a gene. Germline V CDR1 and CDR2: SGHTS, YDEGEE. CDR3: CASSSASGDSYNEQFF. CDR3 in DNA: TGTGCCAGCAGCTCGGCTAGCGGGGACTCCTACAATGAGCAGTTCTTC.